This T cell receptor (beta chain) appears in the sequencing data of a study of T cells in Graves' hyperthyroidism and ophthalmopathy (dated by TCRdb to the late 2010s). About the study as a whole: Peripheral blood samples were taken at the time of initial diagnosis, prior to any treatment. TCR Vbeta CDR3 sequencing of 120 to 150 peripheral blood samples (approximately 44 ophthalmopathy, about 74 hyperthyroidism and 17 progressor patients) is reported in the paper. The roughly 94 discovery patients were randomly split 7:3 into training and test sets. Whether ophthalmopathy could be predicted prospectively was tested in an independent validation cohort made up of 18 to 20 hyperthyroidism patients plus 17 patients who later progressed to ophthalmopathy. A discovery cohort of about a hundred patients, 43 with Graves' ophthalmopathy and 55 to 60 with stable Graves' hyperthyroidism, was used to find distinguishing TCR V-J signatures. Once sampling was done, hyperthyroidism patients were given methimazole at a starting dose of 30 mg daily, whereas ophthalmopathy patients were given high-dose intravenous methylprednisolone. Thyroid tissue and blood T-cell repertoires from several Graves' hyperthyroidism patients were also compared in the study. General findings and caveats noted by the study authors: In validation, the model predicted progression to ophthalmopathy with approximately 70% sensitivity and about 73% specificity, a median of 6.5 months before onset. Most expanded thyroid clonotypes (frequency above 0.001) were also detected in blood, a finding suggesting that blood repertoires may reflect thyroid immune responses. In cross-validation, a model built on a 13 V-J signature told ophthalmopathy apart from stable hyperthyroidism with less than 90% sensitivity and roughly 82% specificity, and in testing the same model reached 80%/75%. No statistical method was used to fix the sample size in advance, and group allocation was not hidden from the investigators.

This clonotype was detected ten times or more. It has no known antigen specificity. Per-base quality was not reported, and no clone a single base away is much larger than it. CDR1 and CDR2, looked up from the germline V gene (reference sequence), are SEHNR and FQNEAQ. The CDR3 spans 15 residues, from the cysteine through the phenylalanine. The DNA shown is the 45-base CDR3, in frame from base 1. The junction shows trimming of 3 bases on V and 5 bases on J, and the gene matches do not reach 5 bases of it. The TCR beta CDR3 regions were amplified from RNA transcripts. The TCR CDR3 was subjected to a first round of RT-PCR using the HTBI primer set and the Qiagen OneStep RT-PCR kit. The libraries were constructed in a second round of multiplex PCR and then size-selected and purified. Libraries were sequenced paired-end with 100 bp reads on an Illumina HiSeq2000. Per the source publication's procedure: SOAPnuke was used to process the raw data, throwing out any read that contained adapters or uncalled bases, had a mean Phred below 15, or lacked an exact constant-primer or identifier match. COPE v1.2.5 was used to merge the high-quality paired reads, and each unique nucleotide sequence was defined as a clonotype. MiTCR v1.1 was used to align the clonotypes against IMGT TRBV, TRBD and TRBJ reference segments. The analysis included only V-J combinations with a frequency above 0.0001, which together covered 99% to 99.2% of the repertoires. The TCS score was defined as F50 (clonal expansion) divided by E x V (chaos), with BLOSUM62-based TCRdist calculated between CDR3 peptides within each V-J. Welch's t-statistics and random forest reduced several hundred V-J features to fewer than 15, which were used in a naive Bayes classifier (R e1071). Using fastp at Q25 and MiXCR, TCRdb reprocessed the public reads and kept productive beta chains. Every distinct CDR3 protein forms one entry, paired with its most common genes and DNA. The V and J calls and clone size are TCRdb's, not the authors'. In all, the sample holds 150,000 to 200,000 distinct CDR3 sequences, and over 15% of those were seen once. 25% to 30% of the sample is taken by the ten largest.

Stable Graves' hyperthyroidism was defined as no progression to ophthalmopathy during 18 months of follow-up. The hyperthyroidism patients were between 18 and 65 years old and newly diagnosed, with a disease duration of less than 2 months. Any patient with an uncontrolled infection, another autoimmune disease, pregnancy or lactation was excluded. Clinical symptoms, serum thyroxine and TRAb, thyroid ultrasound, and orbital computed tomography formed the basis for the diagnoses. Ficoll-Paque density gradient centrifugation was used to isolate PBMCs from about 10 ml of fresh peripheral blood. Trizol reagent was used to extract total RNA, and RNA quality was then checked on an Agilent 2100 Bioanalyzer.

The TCR comes from a woman aged 50 to 65 with Graves' hyperthyroidism. Material: blood. This chain is built from TRBV7-9 and TRBJ2-7; a stretch of 12 junction bases matches TRBD1. The CDR3 sequence is CASSFYGTGGNEQYF. The nucleotides read TGTGCCAGCAGCTTTTATGGGACAGGGGGCAACGAGCAGTACTTC.